These 20 T cell receptor beta chains were sequenced from one sample in a study of regulatory T cells in long-lasting Graves disease. Relying on iRepertoire HTBI primers and Arm-PCR of CDR3 regions, the team built TCR beta libraries. One entry per CDR3 protein, called by TCRdb with MiXCR from the multiplex PCR reads. Of fewer than 550,000 distinct CDR3 sequences listed, about 17% were seen once; the top ten hold approximately 22%. Stated time point: newly diagnosed GD, antithyroid drugs for less than 3 months. PBMCs provided the RNA from which the TCR library was made. These sequences were also reported in another study, on T cells in Graves' hyperthyroidism and ophthalmopathy.

The specimen comprised peripheral blood mononuclear cells (PBMCs), sampled at new diagnosis, from a patient treated with antithyroid drugs. Receptors originate from a woman aged 18-29 years with Graves disease.

This clonotype was observed a handful of times. The CDR3 protein is CSAGVGQGDQPQHF. CDR3 DNA sequence: TGCAGTGCTGGGGTAGGGCAGGGTGATCAGCCCCAGCATTTT. This rearrangement joins TRBV20-1 to TRBJ1-5; D possibly corresponds to TRBD1 (5 bases). The CDR3 extends over 14 amino acids. The germline V gene encodes CDR1 DFQATT and CDR2 SNEGSKA (reference sequence). The ends were cut back, 5 bases at V and 5 bases at J, with 16 bases in the middle.

This clonotype was detected only a few times. This chain joins TRBV28 and TRBJ2-1; no clear D. The CDR3 loop spans 11 amino acids. Germline CDR1 and CDR2: MDHEN and SYDVKM. V was cut by 8 bases and J by 3 bases, with 5 bases left in between. CDR3 sequence (DNA): TGTGCCAGCGCAAACTACAATGAGCAGTTCTTC. Translation: CASANYNEQFF. The full variable domain, in which reference TRBV28 and TRBJ2-1 provide the parts outside the CDR3, is DVKVTQSSRYLVKRTGEKVFLECVQDMDHENMFWYRQDPGLGLRLIYFSYDVKMKEKGDIPEGYSVSREKKERFSLILESASTNQTSMYLCASANYNEQFFGPGTRLTVL.

In this sample, this clonotype turned up a few times. This chain joins TRBV28 and TRBJ1-5; D remains unclear. Trimming pared 6 bases from V and 0 bases from J, leaving 12 bases between. Germline CDR1 and CDR2: MDHEN and SYDVKM. The CDR3 runs to 15 residues. This CDR3 is CASRYRGDSNQPQHF. CDR3 DNA: TGTGCCAGCAGATACCGGGGAGATAGCAATCAGCCCCAGCATTTT.

In this sample, this clonotype turned up many times. The chain employs TRBV28 and TRBJ2-7; tentative D call: TRBD1 (6 bases). Trimming shortened V by 5 bases and J by 0 bases, and 11 bases separated the two germline ends. The germline V gene has CDR1 MDHEN and CDR2 SYDVKM. This CDR3 region has 14 residues. CDR3 in amino acids: CASSTTGYSYEQYF. CDR3 bases: TGTGCCAGCAGTACCACAGGGTACTCCTACGAGCAGTACTTC.

This clonotype was recorded at least ten times. V usage is TRBV28 and J usage is TRBJ1-2, with D possibly being TRBD1 (6 bases). Germline V gene sequence: CDR1 MDHEN, CDR2 SYDVKM. The length of the CDR3 is 13 residues. Trimming stripped 10 bases from V and 3 bases from J, with 15 bases between. The CDR3 DNA is TGTGCCACCCTGGGAACAGGGTACTATGGCTACACCTTC. It is translated as CATLGTGYYGYTF.

This clonotype was detected only a few times. V and J are TRBV5-6 and TRBJ2-5; D gene uncertain. V was trimmed by 2 bases and J by 1 base, leaving 9 bases between them. CDR1 and CDR2 from the germline V gene are SGHDT and YYEEEE. This CDR3 spans 14 amino acids. CDR3 DNA sequence: TGTGCCAGCAGCTTCTGGAATCTCCAAGAGACCCAGTACTTC. This sequence encodes CASSFWNLQETQYF. The variable domain in full, completed from reference TRBV5-6 and TRBJ2-5, reads DAGVTQSPTHLIKTRGQQVTLRCSPKSGHDTVSWYQQALGQGPQFIFQYYEEEERQRGNFPDRFSGHQFPNYSSELNVNALLLGDSALYLCASSFWNLQETQYFGPGTRLLVL.

This clonotype occurred many times. The rearrangement joins TRBV20-1 to TRBJ2-1; TRBD2 agrees at 8 bases. From germline, CDR1 is DFQATT and CDR2 SNEGSKA (reference sequence). The CDR3 covers 15 residues. J gave up 8 bases and V 0 bases, and 9 bases lay outside the gene matches. This chain's CDR3 is CSARDTSGWGYEQFF. The CDR3 DNA reads as TGCAGTGCTAGAGATACTAGCGGTTGGGGTTATGAGCAGTTCTTC.

This clonotype was seen only once. The chain employs TRBV20-1 and TRBJ1-2; 9 bases agree with TRBD1. This CDR3 comprises 14 residues. The germline V gene has CDR1 DFQATT and CDR2 SNEGSKA (reference sequence). The trim removed 2 bases at V and 8 bases at J, leaving 9 bases unmatched. In DNA, the CDR3 is TGCAGTGCTAGACCGGGACAGGGATCAGGAGGCTACACCTTC. It translates to CSARPGQGSGGYTF.

This clonotype turned up a few times. The junction differs from germline at one of its ends, possibly a read error. The chain combines TRBV5-5 with TRBJ2-1; TRBD1 agrees at 10 bases. Per germline, CDR1 SGHKS and CDR2 YYEKEE (reference sequence). The CDR3 is 18 amino acids. The CDR3 DNA reads TGTGCCAGCAGCTTGGAATCCCCGGGACAGGGGTTTGACAATGAGCAGCTCTTC. This codes for CASSLESPGQGFDNEQLF. The whole variable domain, filled in from reference TRBV5-5 and TRBJ2-1, reads DAGVTQSPTHLIKTRGQQVTLRCSPISGHKSVSWYQQVLGQGPQFIFQYYEKEERGRGNFPDRFSARQFPNYSSELNVNALLLGDSALYLCASSLESPGQGFDNEQLFGPGTRLTVL.

The rearrangement links TRBV7-9 to TRBJ2-1; 9 positions agree with TRBD2. Germline loops: CDR1 SEHNR, CDR2 FQNEAQ (reference sequence). CDR3 size: 16 residues. V trimming: 1 base; J trimming: 5 bases; junction bases outside the gene matches: 6. The CDR3 protein is CASSLGAGGSDNEQFF. CDR3 nucleotides: TGTGCCAGCAGCTTAGGGGCGGGAGGGTCGGACAATGAGCAGTTCTTC.

The chain carries TRBV12-3 or TRBV12-4 and TRBJ2-3; 10 nucleotides match TRBD1. This CDR3 comprises 17 residues. V shed 5 bases and J 3 bases; nucleotides not matched to a gene: 11. CDR3 region: CASSPRQGAKGTDTQYF. The CDR3 DNA reads as TGTGCCAGCAGTCCCCGACAGGGGGCAAAAGGGACAGATACGCAGTATTTT.

V gene TRBV20-1 combines with J gene TRBJ1-1, with D possibly TRBD1 on 6 matching bases. The germline V gene encodes CDR1 DFQATT and CDR2 SNEGSKA (reference sequence). V lost 3 bases to trimming and J lost 0 bases, with 20 bases between them. There are 17 residues in the CDR3. Here the CDR3 reads CSASTGLRTLMNTEAFF. For the CDR3, the DNA is TGCAGTGCTAGTACAGGGTTACGGACCCTTATGAACACTGAAGCTTTCTTT.

This chain uses TRBV6-2 or TRBV6-3 with TRBJ2-5; the match to TRBD2 covers 11 bases. Germline lookup yields CDR1 MNHEY and CDR2 SVGEGT. The CDR3 runs to 17 residues. V was pared by 0 bases and J by 2 bases, with 5 bases of the junction left unmatched. The CDR3 sequence: CASSYSVAGGHQETQYF. The CDR3 DNA follows: TGTGCCAGCAGTTACTCGGTAGCGGGAGGGCATCAAGAGACCCAGTACTTC.

This clonotype showed up many times. The chain links TRBV18 to TRBJ2-7; a weak D match, TRBD1 (6 bases). CDR3 length: 13 amino acids. CDR1 and CDR2 (germline): KGHSH, LQKENI. V lost 5 bases to trimming and J lost 5 bases, with 13 bases between them. CDR3 in DNA: TGTGCCAGCTCAGCCAAACAGGGAAACGAGCAGTACTTC. This translates into CASSAKQGNEQYF. The complete variable domain, with remaining parts taken from reference TRBV18 and TRBJ2-7, reads NAGVMQNPRHLVRRRGQEARLRCSPMKGHSHVYWYRQLPEEGLKFMVYLQKENIIDESGMPKERFSAEFPKEGPSILRIQQVVRGDSAAYFCASSAKQGNEQYFGPGTRLTVT.

This clonotype was observed at least ten times. The chain joins TRBV5-1 to TRBJ1-1; no reliable D call. Germline V gives CDR1 SGHRS, CDR2 YFSETQ. The CDR3 is 15 amino acids. Trimming left V 5 bases short and J 2 bases short, with 16 bases between. This chain's CDR3 is CASRKGYLGNTEAFF. The CDR3 nucleotides read TGCGCCAGCAGGAAAGGATACCTGGGAAACACTGAAGCTTTCTTT.

V and J are TRBV27 and TRBJ2-7; D might be TRBD1 (6 bases). V dropped 2 bases and J dropped 5 bases, with 16 bases sitting between them. This CDR3 has 15 amino acids. CDR1 is MNHEY, CDR2 SMNVEV, per germline (reference sequence). CDR3 in DNA: TGTGCCAGCAGTTTAGGGGGCCGGCCATTCCACGAGCAGTACTTC. It yields the protein CASSLGGRPFHEQYF.

This clonotype was seen ten or more times. The chain carries TRBV27 and TRBJ1-5; no reliable D call. The germline gives CDR1 MNHEY, CDR2 SMNVEV (reference sequence). The CDR3 contains 14 residues. Trimming stripped 10 bases from V and 1 base from J, with 14 bases between. In nucleotides, the CDR3 is TGTGCCACCCGCCCCGGGCAGAGCAATCAGCCCCAGCATTTT. Translation: CATRPGQSNQPQHF.

J is TRBJ1-5 and V is TRBV20-1, with D hard to call. The CDR3 is 16 amino acids. Germline V lookup: CDR1 DFQATT, CDR2 SNEGSKA (reference sequence). Between the trimmed V and J ends, which lost 6 bases and 5 bases, there was a span of 23 bases. The CDR3: CSAPSGRVRGDQPQHF. DNA of the CDR3: TGCAGTGCACCCTCCGGTCGAGTACGTGGGGATCAGCCCCAGCATTTT.

This clonotype was recorded many times. The J gene is TRBJ2-3, the V gene TRBV20-1, with D perhaps matching TRBD2 (5 bases). The germline CDR1 and CDR2 sequences are DFQATT and SNEGSKA (reference sequence). V was shortened by 3 bases and J by 4 bases, with 11 bases between the two germline ends. The CDR3 is 13 residues long. The chain's CDR3 is CSASFGGADTQYF. CDR3 DNA sequence: TGCAGTGCTAGTTTCGGAGGTGCAGATACGCAGTATTTT.

There are a few counts of this clonotype. V usage is TRBV30 and J usage is TRBJ1-3; D remains unclear. CDR3 length: 12 amino acids. Germline V CDR1 and CDR2: GTSNPN, SVGIG (reference sequence). This chain's CDR3 is CATGLSGNTIYF. The CDR3 bases are TGTGCAACGGGCCTCTCTGGAAACACCATATATTTT.